A selection of T cell receptor beta chains follows, all from one sample in a study of cytomegalovirus exposure and HLA in healthy donors. Libraries were prepared by immunoSEQ multiplex PCR; TCRdb keeps only in-frame clonotypes and omits some of them. Here the sample spans some 150,000 clones, approximately 82% being singletons. Material for sequencing was PBMCs. These receptors all stem from a man aged 25-40 years in good health and CMV-seropositive. The CDR3 runs from the conserved cysteine through the conserved F or W. A D gene is named only where the DNA matches it firmly. A row's size may be missing; if present it is once, few, many or a size class.

d_gene	j_gene	v_gene	abundance	CDR3aa	CDR3nt
NA	TRBJ1-5	TRBV2	NA	CASSGTHDQPQHF	TGTGCCAGCAGTGGGACACACGATCAGCCCCAGCATTTT
TRBD2	TRBJ2-5	TRBV15	NA	CATSSRSGGSQETQYF	TGTGCCACCAGCAGCCGTAGCGGGGGGTCCCAAGAGACCCAGTACTTC
NA	TRBJ2-5	TRBV11-3	NA	CASSLVPVGRGETQYF	TGTGCCAGCAGCTTAGTCCCTGTGGGCCGGGGGGAGACCCAGTACTTC
TRBD1	TRBJ2-7	TRBV6-1	NA	CASKKGGTGAYEQYF	TGTGCCAGCAAGAAGGGGGGGACAGGGGCCTACGAGCAGTACTTC
TRBD1	TRBJ2-2	TRBV19	NA	CASSKGTGVLNTGELFF	TGTGCCAGTAGTAAAGGGACAGGGGTCCTGAACACCGGGGAGCTGTTTTTT
NA	TRBJ2-2	TRBV7-3	NA	CASSAPAGELFF	TGTGCCAGCAGCGCTCCGGCCGGGGAGCTGTTTTTT
TRBD2	TRBJ2-3	TRBV5-1	NA	CASSLMGEGDTQYF	TGCGCCAGCAGCTTGATGGGGGAGGGAGATACGCAGTATTTT
NA	TRBJ1-2	TRBV5-1	NA	CASSLAGVRIGYTF	TGCGCCAGCAGCTTGGCAGGGGTCCGCATCGGCTACACCTTC
TRBD1	TRBJ2-1	TRBV7-9	NA	CASSDTTGGSSYNEQFF	TGTGCCAGCAGCGATACGACAGGGGGATCTTCCTACAATGAGCAGTTCTTC
TRBD1	TRBJ2-7	TRBV4-1	once	CASSQKESGTGRYEQYF	TGCGCCAGCAGCCAAAAAGAGTCGGGGACAGGGCGGTACGAGCAGTACTTC
NA	TRBJ2-7	TRBV2	few	CASAPDGAYEQYF	TGTGCCAGCGCGCCGGACGGGGCCTACGAGCAGTACTTC
TRBD2	TRBJ2-2	TRBV10-3	NA	CAISGTLAGNTGELFF	TGTGCCATCAGTGGGACACTAGCGGGAAACACCGGGGAGCTGTTTTTT
TRBD2	TRBJ2-1	TRBV4-2	NA	CASSQEVGSGGDEQFF	TGTGCCAGCAGCCAAGAAGTGGGTAGCGGGGGGGATGAGCAGTTCTTC
TRBD2	TRBJ2-2	TRBV5-1	NA	CASSLVLAENTGELFF	TGCGCCAGCAGCTTGGTGCTAGCGGAGAACACCGGGGAGCTGTTTTTT
NA	TRBJ2-5	TRBV13	NA	CASSARETQYF	TGTGCCAGCAGCGCCCGGGAGACCCAGTACTTC
TRBD2	TRBJ2-3	TRBV5-1	NA	CASSAWTSGPDTQYF	TGCGCCAGCAGCGCCTGGACTAGCGGACCAGATACGCAGTATTTT
TRBD2	TRBJ2-2	TRBV11-3	NA	CASSSELAGGSGELFF	TGTGCCAGCAGCTCAGAGCTGGCGGGAGGATCCGGGGAGCTGTTTTTT
NA	TRBJ2-5	TRBV5-1	NA	CASSSTSPGQGWETQYF	TGCGCCAGCAGCTCTACCAGCCCAGGGCAGGGGTGGGAGACCCAGTACTTC
TRBD1	TRBJ1-4	TRBV28	NA	CASSSPDRDGKLFF	TGTGCCAGCAGTTCTCCGGACAGGGATGGAAAACTGTTTTTT
TRBD2	TRBJ2-5	TRBV7-6	NA	CASSLDERISGPQETQYF	TGTGCCAGCAGCTTAGACGAGAGGATTAGCGGGCCGCAAGAGACCCAGTACTTC